Included here is one T cell receptor (beta chain) sequence, with context. The antigen is not known. Other DNA sequences in the sample encode the same CDR3. Using immunoSEQ multiplex PCR, the repertoire was profiled, and TCRdb retains in-frame clones only, with some absent. The profile covers about 1,800,000 clones, with about 95% appearing a single time and approximately 1% taken by the ten largest. This record belongs to a study of shared clonotypes between healthy human individuals. The naive CD8 fraction comprised CD45RO-negative cells positively selected for CCR7 and excluded terminally differentiated effector memory CD45RA+ cells. General study points: The sharing of 4% to 5.5% of naive CD4 clonotypes was seen across several donors.

CDR3 size: 15 residues. The germline V gene encodes CDR1 MNHEY and CDR2 SMNVEV (reference sequence). The germline V and J ends were trimmed by 3 bases and 0 bases, with 9 bases remaining between them. This TCR was sampled from a man aged 18 to 29 in good health. The sequencing input was naive CD8+ T cells sorted from blood. The chain couples TRBV27 to TRBJ1-5; D is perhaps TRBD1 (5 bases). CDR3 bases: TGTGCCAGCAGTTTTGAGGGGTATAGCAATCAGCCCCAGCATTTT. Its translation: CASSFEGYSNQPQHF.